These 24 T cell receptor beta chains were all obtained from the same sample, sequenced in a study of patients and donors after allogeneic stem cell transplantation. TCRdb re-called the RT-PCR reads through MiXCR, storing one row per CDR3 protein. This repertoire shows more than 75,000 distinct CDR3 sequences, around 5% found once; its top ten account for around 2.6%. The sequencing sample was made of blood, either unsorted or a sorted T cell fraction (not recorded which). Source of these receptors: a human donor who was either an allogeneic HSCT recipient or a stem cell or donor lymphocyte infusion donor (not recorded which). It is not recorded whose cells these are; they may come from a transplant donor.

This clonotype was seen at least ten times. V is TRBV12-3 or TRBV12-4 and J is TRBJ2-3; 7 bases line up with TRBD1. This CDR3 contains 16 residues. Trimming cost V 6 bases and J 2 bases; bases outside gene matches: 11. The CDR3 protein is CASSLSRDSYTDTQYF. The CDR3, as DNA: TGTGCCAGCAGCCTTTCACGGGACAGCTACACAGATACGCAGTATTTT.

This clonotype was seen at least ten times. The chain recombines TRBV29-1 with TRBJ1-1; D may be TRBD1 (6 bases). The germline V gene has CDR1 SQVTM and CDR2 ANQGSEA. The CDR3 length is 13 residues. V was clipped by 6 bases and J by 1 base, with 12 bases between them. The CDR3 sequence is CSVGWGRNTEAFF. The CDR3 DNA is TGCAGCGTGGGGTGGGGGCGGAACACTGAAGCTTTCTTT.

This clonotype was seen only a few times. The CDR3 sequence: CASSGGTGRGYGYTF. The CDR3 DNA is TGTGCCAGCAGTGGAGGGACAGGTCGTGGATATGGCTACACCTTC. The chain recombines TRBV6-1 with TRBJ1-2; TRBD1 agrees at 8 bases. CDR1 and CDR2 (germline): MNHNS, SASEGT. After removal of 4 bases from V and 5 bases from J, the junction contained 9 bases not matched to a gene. CDR3 size: 15 residues.

V and J are TRBV19 and TRBJ1-1; D is possibly TRBD1 (6 bases). This CDR3 has 14 amino acids. Germline-derived CDR1 and CDR2 are LNHDA and SQIVND (reference sequence). Trimming pared 5 bases from V and 4 bases from J, leaving 14 bases between. The CDR3 sequence: CASSLQGGPTEAFF. For the CDR3, the DNA is TGTGCCAGTAGTCTACAGGGAGGTCCCACTGAAGCTTTCTTT.

This clonotype was seen a few times. The chain combines TRBV4-1 with TRBJ1-1; D gene ambiguous. This CDR3 is 12 amino acids long. V was pared by 10 bases and J by 8 bases, with 17 bases between. The germline V gene has CDR1 MGHRA and CDR2 YSYEKL. CDR3 sequence reads: CATAGGGNEAFF. The CDR3 DNA sequence: TGCGCCACCGCAGGAGGTGGGAACGAAGCTTTCTTT.

This clonotype was detected many times. This chain links TRBV11-2 with TRBJ2-1; 13 nucleotides agree with TRBD2. This CDR3 has 16 residues. With V trimmed by 1 base and J by 8 bases, 5 bases remained unmatched. Germline CDR1 and CDR2: SGHAT and FQNNGV. CDR3 sequence: CASSLVGLAGAYEQFF. The CDR3 DNA follows: TGTGCCAGCAGCTTAGTAGGACTAGCGGGAGCCTATGAGCAGTTCTTC.

CDR3 in amino acids: CSARDPRRGRIDAQYF. The CDR3 bases are TGCAGTGCTAGAGACCCCAGGCGGGGACGAATCGATGCGCAGTATTTT. The chain combines TRBV20-1 with TRBJ2-3; tentative D call: TRBD2 (6 bases). The CDR3 length is 16 residues. The V and J ends lost 0 bases and 10 bases respectively, with 23 bases between them. Germline values: CDR1 DFQATT, CDR2 SNEGSKA (reference sequence).

In its sample, this clonotype was seen a few times. This chain uses TRBV4-1 with TRBJ2-4; D tentatively fits TRBD1 or TRBD2 (5 bases each). Trimming took off 1 base at V and 3 bases at J, with 13 bases between the two ends. Germline V gives CDR1 MGHRA, CDR2 YSYEKL. The CDR3 contains 16 residues. CDR3 region: CASSQAAGTIKNIQYF. The CDR3 bases are TGCGCCAGCAGCCAAGCCGCAGGGACCATCAAAAACATTCAGTACTTC.

DNA of the CDR3: TGTGCCAGCAGTTTATCTGGACAGGGTGCCTATGGCTACACCTTC. Its translation is CASSLSGQGAYGYTF. The V call is TRBV27, the J call TRBJ1-2; 8 nucleotides line up with TRBD1. The junction had 4 bases not matched to a gene; V was cut back by 0 bases and J by 4 bases. Germline V gene sequence: CDR1 MNHEY, CDR2 SMNVEV (reference sequence). The CDR3 consists of 15 residues.

Many counts were recorded for this clonotype. CDR3 residues: CASSPSGGGNEQFF. Written as DNA, the CDR3 is TGTGCCAGCAGCCCCAGCGGGGGAGGGAATGAGCAGTTCTTC. The gene calls are TRBV3-1 and TRBJ2-1; TRBD2 aligns across 8 bases. V trimming: 4 bases; J trimming: 7 bases; junction bases outside the gene matches: 6. Germline V gene sequence: CDR1 LGHDT, CDR2 YNNKEL (reference sequence). This CDR3 comprises 14 residues.

This clonotype was picked up a small number of times. The rearrangement uses TRBV27 and TRBJ2-5, with 9 bases fitting TRBD2. The V and J ends lost 2 bases and 2 bases, in that order; junction bases with no gene match: 6. Germline V CDR1 and CDR2: MNHEY, SMNVEV (reference sequence). The CDR3 consists of 16 residues. The DNA of the CDR3 is TGTGCCAGCAGTTTAGGTAGCGGGAGTCATCAAGAGACCCAGTACTTC. It is translated as CASSLGSGSHQETQYF.

This clonotype showed up many times. The chain carries TRBV29-1 and TRBJ2-3, with 7 bases aligning to TRBD1. The CDR3 sequence is 13 residues long. CDR1 is SQVTM and CDR2 is ANQGSEA in the germline V gene. V was pared by 3 bases and J by 4 bases, with 4 bases of the junction left unmatched. CDR3 residues: CSVDRGGADTQYF. In DNA, the CDR3 is TGCAGCGTTGATAGAGGGGGCGCAGATACGCAGTATTTT.

The chain couples TRBV7-3 to TRBJ2-6; D is undetermined. The CDR3 is 15 amino acids. The germline CDR1 and CDR2 sequences are SGHTA and FQGTGA. Trimming removed 5 bases from V and 1 base from J, with 9 bases in between. The CDR3: CASSRARSGANVLTF. The CDR3, as DNA: TGTGCCAGCAGCCGCGCACGGTCTGGGGCCAACGTCCTGACTTTC. The full variable domain, its missing parts supplied by reference TRBV7-3 and TRBJ2-6, is GAGVSQTPSNKVTEKGKYVELRCDPISGHTALYWYRQSLGQGPEFLIYFQGTGAADDSGLPNDRFFAVRPEGSVSTLKIQRTERGDSAVYLCASSRARSGANVLTFGAGSRLTVL.

This clonotype was seen at least ten times. The V and J genes are TRBV28 and TRBJ2-3; 7 positions match TRBD2. CDR3 length equals 13 residues. Germline-derived CDR1 and CDR2 are MDHEN and SYDVKM. The V and J ends lost 10 bases and 5 bases, in that order; junction bases with no gene match: 9. CDR3 DNA: TGTGCCACCCGTGGGGGGGGTAAAGATACGCAGTATTTT. As protein: CATRGGGKDTQYF.

This clonotype was seen only a few times. This rearrangement joins TRBV11-3 to TRBJ2-5, with 7 positions matching TRBD1. This CDR3 is 14 amino acids long. Germline V CDR1 and CDR2: SGHNT, YENEEA. V shed 7 bases and J 2 bases; nucleotides not matched to a gene: 7. CDR3 in amino acids: CASTTGAGQETQYF. The DNA for the CDR3 is TGTGCCAGCACCACAGGGGCAGGTCAAGAGACCCAGTACTTC.

There are many counts of this clonotype. The gene calls are TRBV19 and TRBJ1-1; the D gene is possibly TRBD1 (5 bases). This CDR3 is built from 15 residues. The germline V gene has CDR1 LNHDA and CDR2 SQIVND (reference sequence). V was cut by 6 bases and J by 1 base, with 15 bases left in between. The CDR3: CASRVWGRRNTEAFF. The CDR3 nucleotides are TGTGCCAGTAGGGTATGGGGCAGGCGGAACACTGAAGCTTTCTTT. Looking up the rest from reference TRBV19 and TRBJ1-1 gives the full variable domain: DGGITQSPKYLFRKEGQNVTLSCEQNLNHDAMYWYRQDPGQGLRLIYYSQIVNDFQKGDIAEGYSVSREKKESFPLTVTSAQKNPTAFYLCASRVWGRRNTEAFFGQGTRLTVV.

This clonotype has at least ten counts. The chain combines TRBV7-9 with TRBJ2-7; 7 bases fit TRBD2. Trimming at V came to 4 bases and at J to 0 bases, leaving 9 bases not matched to a gene. The CDR3 length is 16 residues. Per germline, CDR1 SEHNR and CDR2 FQNEAQ (reference sequence). CDR3 bases: TGTGCCAGCAGCTCGCGTAGGGCTAGCGGCTCCTACGAGCAGTACTTC. Protein: CASSSRRASGSYEQYF.

This clonotype was detected a few times. The V and J genes are TRBV19 and TRBJ2-1; 7 nucleotides match TRBD1. The J segment lost 0 bases and the V segment lost 10 bases, leaving 6 bases of the junction unmatched. The V gene's germline CDR1 is LNHDA and CDR2 SQIVND (reference sequence). The CDR3 loop spans 14 amino acids. The CDR3 here is CATGGQSSYNEQFF. The CDR3 coding sequence is TGTGCCACAGGGGGACAGAGCTCCTACAATGAGCAGTTCTTC.

This clonotype has ten or more counts. CDR3 coding DNA: TGTGCCATAACGGACAGCGGGAAAACCGGGGAGCTGTTTTTT. Protein product: CAITDSGKTGELFF. The chain uses TRBV10-3 and TRBJ2-2; TRBD2 is a possible D gene (7 bases). Germline assignment: CDR1 ENHRY and CDR2 SYGVKD. V lost 9 bases and J 5 bases, leaving 16 bases between the germline ends. This CDR3 is built from 14 residues.

This clonotype was seen repeatedly, ten times or more. The chain is built from TRBV12-3 or TRBV12-4 and TRBJ2-7; D not certain. The CDR3 consists of 13 residues. V was clipped by 3 bases and J by 0 bases, with 6 bases between them. The CDR3 loop is CASSLSLSYEQYF. In nucleotides, the CDR3 is TGTGCCAGCAGTTTGAGTCTCTCCTACGAGCAGTACTTC.

The chain links TRBV4-1 to TRBJ2-5, with TRBD1 matching over 11 bases. Germline CDR1 MGHRA, CDR2 YSYEKL. The CDR3 is 16 amino acids. V shed 4 bases and J 1 base; nucleotides not matched to a gene: 5. CDR3 coding DNA: TGCGCCAGCAGCCGGACCGGGACAGGGGGCCAAGAGACCCAGTACTTC. This translates into CASSRTGTGGQETQYF.

The V and J genes are TRBV19 and TRBJ1-1; 9 nucleotides align to TRBD1. The germline CDR1 and CDR2 sequences are LNHDA and SQIVND (reference sequence). CDR3 size: 14 residues. V lost 6 bases, J lost 5 bases, and 7 bases stayed unmatched. The CDR3: CASSPQGAGTEAFF. CDR3 coding DNA: TGTGCCAGTAGCCCACAGGGGGCGGGTACTGAAGCTTTCTTT.

This clonotype appeared a few times. CDR3 loop: CASSFLESGEQFF. The CDR3 region has the DNA TGTGCCAGCAGCTTTTTAGAGTCGGGGGAGCAGTTCTTC. The chain combines TRBV7-3 with TRBJ2-1; D may be TRBD2 (5 bases). There are 13 residues in the CDR3. Germline CDR1 is SGHTA and CDR2 is FQGTGA. Trimming left V 3 bases short and J 10 bases short, with 13 bases between.

This clonotype was counted ten times or more. V usage is TRBV15 and J usage is TRBJ1-3, with unresolved D. CDR3 length: 16 amino acids. V lost 0 bases to trimming and J lost 0 bases, with 9 bases between them. In germline, CDR1 is LNHNV, CDR2 YYDKDF (reference sequence). CDR3 DNA: TGTGCCACCAGCAGAGAAGGGCTCCGCTCTGGAAACACCATATATTTT. Its protein product is CATSREGLRSGNTIYF.